The subject of this entry is one TCR beta chain. The antigen remains undetermined. No conserved phenylalanine or tryptophan ends this CDR3, so it is likely a read error. This entry belongs to a study of breast tumors, draining lymph nodes, adjacent tissues. The study's findings and limits: Most tumor T cells seemingly derive from lymph node, then expand in tumor. Tumor TCR diversity was below lymph nodes but above nontumor tissue.

TCRdb redid the calling of the multiplex PCR reads with MiXCR, one entry per CDR3 protein. The repertoire has some 130,000 distinct CDR3 sequences, 15% to 20% of them found once; the top ten carry more than 3%. V lost 6 bases and J lost 4, with 12 bases in between. The CDR3 has 14 amino acids. Germline CDR1 and CDR2: MNHEY and SVGAGI. Samples came from axillary lymph nodes draining the breast cancer. V usage is TRBV6-5 and J usage is TRBJ2-2, with TRBD2 as a possible D gene (5 bases). This clonotype originated in a female donor with breast cancer. Some clones in this sample may be carry-over from other donors' samples. The material sequenced was axillary lymph node tissue. CDR3 in DNA: TGTGCCAGCAGGAAGCGGAGTGGCACCGGGGAGCTGTTTGTT. Translating it yields CASRKRSGTGELFV.